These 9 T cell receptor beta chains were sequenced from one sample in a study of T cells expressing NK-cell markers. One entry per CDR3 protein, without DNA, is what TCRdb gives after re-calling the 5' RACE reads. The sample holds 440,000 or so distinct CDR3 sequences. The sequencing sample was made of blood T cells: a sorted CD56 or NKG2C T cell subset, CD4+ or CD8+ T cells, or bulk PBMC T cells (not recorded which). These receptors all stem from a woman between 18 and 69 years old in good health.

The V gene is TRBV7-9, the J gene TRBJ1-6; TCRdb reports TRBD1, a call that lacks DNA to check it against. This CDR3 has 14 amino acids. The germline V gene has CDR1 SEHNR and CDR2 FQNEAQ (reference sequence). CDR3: CASSLWRASSPLHF.

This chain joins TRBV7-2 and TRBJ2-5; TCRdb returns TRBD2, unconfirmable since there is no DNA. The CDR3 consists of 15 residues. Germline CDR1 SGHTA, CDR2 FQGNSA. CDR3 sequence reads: CASSLTSASQETQYF. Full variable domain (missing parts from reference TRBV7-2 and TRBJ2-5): GAGVSQSPSNKVTEKGKDVELRCDPISGHTALYWYRQSLGQGLEFLIYFQGNSAPDKSGLPSDRFSAERTGGSVSTLTIQRTQQEDSAVYLCASSLTSASQETQYFGPGTRLLVL.

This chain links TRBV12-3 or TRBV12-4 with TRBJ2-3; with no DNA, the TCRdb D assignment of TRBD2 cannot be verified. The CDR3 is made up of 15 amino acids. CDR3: CASRKGHSSTDTQYF.

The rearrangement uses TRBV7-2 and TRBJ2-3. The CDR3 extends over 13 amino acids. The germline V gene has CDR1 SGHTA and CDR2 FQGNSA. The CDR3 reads CASSFKGSDTQYF. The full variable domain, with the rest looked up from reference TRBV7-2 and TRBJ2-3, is GAGVSQSPSNKVTEKGKDVELRCDPISGHTALYWYRQSLGQGLEFLIYFQGNSAPDKSGLPSDRFSAERTGGSVSTLTIQRTQQEDSAVYLCASSFKGSDTQYFGPGTRLTVL.

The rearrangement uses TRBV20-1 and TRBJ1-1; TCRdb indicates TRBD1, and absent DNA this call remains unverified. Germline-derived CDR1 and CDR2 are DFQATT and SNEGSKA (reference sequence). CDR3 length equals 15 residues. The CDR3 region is CSANSGHGSSAEAFF.

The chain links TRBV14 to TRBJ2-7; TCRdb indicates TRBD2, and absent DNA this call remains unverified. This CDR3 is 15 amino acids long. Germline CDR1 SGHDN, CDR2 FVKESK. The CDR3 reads CASSLTGTSFYEQYF. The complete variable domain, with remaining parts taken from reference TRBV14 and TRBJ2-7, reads EAGVTQFPSHSVIEKGQTVTLRCDPISGHDNLYWYRRVMGKEIKFLLHFVKESKQDESGMPNNRFLAERTGGTYSTLKVQPAELEDSGVYFCASSLTGTSFYEQYFGPGTRLTVT.

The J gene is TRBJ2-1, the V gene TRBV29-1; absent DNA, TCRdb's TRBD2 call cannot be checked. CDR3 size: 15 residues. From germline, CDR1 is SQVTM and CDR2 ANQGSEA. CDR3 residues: CSVSSGGAGTNEQFF.

CDR3 amino acids: CSARDNSGGAKETQYF. This rearrangement joins TRBV20-1 to TRBJ2-5; no DNA is available, so the TRBD2 call from TCRdb remains unchecked. Germline V lookup: CDR1 DFQATT, CDR2 SNEGSKA (reference sequence). The length of the CDR3 is 16 residues.

CDR3 residues: CASSLARGGEGYTF. The rearrangement links TRBV7-2 to TRBJ1-2. CDR1 is SGHTA and CDR2 is FQGNSA in the germline V gene. The CDR3 is made up of 14 amino acids.